A single T cell receptor beta chain is shown here with its context. The sample is drawn from a study of blood T cell repertoires in COVID-19. Study summary: The origin of the acute and convalescent COVID-19 samples was the United States, Italy and Spain. In each case, the material was cDNA or gDNA derived from T cells, B-cell-depleted T cells, or PBMCs.

Study processing details: Counts of nucleated cells, estimated from reference gene primer amplification, were obtained. The repertoire was sequenced with immunoSEQ multiplex PCR; TCRdb's copy has only in-frame clones and lacks some. V and J calls and clone size are given by that table; D and trimming were obtained from the DNA. The table includes about 69,000 clones, roughly 80% detected once. Sequencing input: peripheral blood. The TCR comes from a man aged 55 to 70 with acute or convalescent COVID-19.

The CDR3 loop is CASSSGTRSYEQYF. DNA for the CDR3: TGTGCCAGCAGTTCCGGGACTAGGTCCTACGAGCAGTACTTC. The chain couples TRBV6-1 to TRBJ2-7; 8 bases map to TRBD2. The CDR3 covers 14 residues. Per the germline V gene, CDR1 is MNHNS and CDR2 is SASEGT. Losses at the gene ends were 5 bases for V and 1 base for J; bases not matched to a gene: 4.